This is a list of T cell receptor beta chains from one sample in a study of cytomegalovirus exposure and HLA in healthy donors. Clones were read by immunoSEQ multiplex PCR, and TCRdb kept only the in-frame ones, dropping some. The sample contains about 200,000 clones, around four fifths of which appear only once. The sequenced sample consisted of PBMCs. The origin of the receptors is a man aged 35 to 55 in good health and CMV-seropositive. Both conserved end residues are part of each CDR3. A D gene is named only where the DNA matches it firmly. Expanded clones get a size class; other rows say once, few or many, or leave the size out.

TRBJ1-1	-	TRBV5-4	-	CASSLRQERAFF	TGTGCCAGCAGCTTACGACAAGAGAGAGCTTTCTTT
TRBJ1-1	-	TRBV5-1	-	CASRIARGDTEAFF	TGCGCCAGCAGGATCGCGCGGGGAGACACTGAAGCTTTCTTT
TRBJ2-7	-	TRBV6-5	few	CASSGGTVYVQGNF	TGTGCCAGCAGTGGCGGGACCGTCTATGTCCAGGGTAACTTC
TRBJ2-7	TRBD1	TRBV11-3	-	CASSFATGGEQYF	TGTGCCAGCAGCTTCGCGACAGGGGGCGAGCAGTACTTC
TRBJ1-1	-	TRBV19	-	CASSILGANTEAFF	TGTGCCAGTAGTATTCTGGGAGCGAACACTGAAGCTTTCTTT
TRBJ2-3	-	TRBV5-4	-	CASSLGGSTDTQYF	TGTGCCAGCAGCTTAGGCGGGAGCACAGATACGCAGTATTTT
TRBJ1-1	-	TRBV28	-	CASRLAAVTEAFF	TGTGCCAGCCGCTTGGCGGCAGTCACTGAAGCTTTCTTT
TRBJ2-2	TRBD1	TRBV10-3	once	CAIRGQGANTGELFF	TGTGCCATCAGGGGACAGGGAGCGAACACCGGGGAGCTGTTTTTT
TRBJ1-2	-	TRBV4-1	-	CASSQDGVRGYTF	TGCGCCAGCAGCCAAGACGGGGTGAGGGGCTACACCTTC
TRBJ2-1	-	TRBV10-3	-	CAISEGGGLYNEQFF	TGTGCCATCAGTGAGGGGGGCGGGTTGTACAATGAGCAGTTCTTC
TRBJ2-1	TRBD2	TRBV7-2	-	CASSLGTSGNEQFF	TGTGCCAGCAGCCTAGGGACTAGCGGGAACGAGCAGTTCTTC
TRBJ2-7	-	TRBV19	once	CASSIGPLYEQYF	TGTGCCAGTAGTATAGGGCCCCTTTACGAGCAGTACTTC
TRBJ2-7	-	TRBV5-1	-	CASSLWAAGGAPYEQYF	TGCGCCAGCAGCTTGTGGGCGGCAGGCGGGGCCCCCTACGAGCAGTACTTC